This TCR beta chain was obtained from a study of Tregs in tolerant kidney transplant recipients (dated 2019 in TCRdb). Turning to the overall study: Related donors were used in the transplants with nonmyeloablative bone marrow transplantation, and mixed chimerism was transient in the human trials. Before combined kidney and bone marrow transplantation, this study identified donor-specific regulatory T cells using TCRbeta sequencing and then followed those same cells after transplant.

For TCRbeta CDR3 sequencing, genomic DNA was extracted from sorted cells using the QIAGEN DNeasy Blood and Tissue Kit. High-throughput TCRbeta CDR3 sequencing was carried out commercially through immunoSEQ, with PCR amplification with bias correction and internal controls included. As for the authors' bioinformatics: Unique productive TCRbeta sequences were defined by CDR3 nucleotide sequence where primers matched, otherwise by CDR3 amino acid sequence with Vbeta and Jbeta genes. To correct for sorting error, sequences found in more than one sorted population at a frequency ratio of 2:1 or less were discarded, and the remaining shared sequences were assigned to the population with the higher frequency. Donor-reactive sequences were defined as at least 5-fold expanded in CFSE-low cells versus unstimulated cells, with frequency of at least 0.01% in CFSE-low cells. Repertoire divergence was quantified by Jensen-Shannon divergence calculated from the top 100 TCRbeta sequences ranked by frequency. For any sample with multiple sequencing runs, sorting error was corrected in each run separately before the runs were pooled. TCRdb limited this immuneACCESS table to in-frame rearrangements with V and J called. A share of clones is missing; checked studies link under half to unresolved V genes, and the rest is unexplained. V and J calls and clone size are those listed in that table; D and trimming were worked out from the DNA. A total of about 94,000 clones appear in this sample, roughly 93% of them only once. Of the sample, approximately 0.48% falls within the top ten clones.

What this sample's time point label stands for: blood sample drawn before combined kidney and bone marrow transplant. Unstimulated Tregs (CD4+CD25+CD127-), CD4+ non-Tregs (CD4+CD25-), CD4 and CD8 cells were FACS-sorted from thawed PBMCs. 4 combined kidney and bone marrow transplant recipients from the ITN036ST trial were included as patients, and samples were available only from these trial subjects. Healthy control blood was processed to PBMCs with a Ficoll density gradient and then cryopreserved, whereas patient PBMCs were collected both before and after transplant. As regards this clone: Its antigen specificity is not known. Per-base quality was not reported, and no clone a single base away is much larger than it.

CDR1 and CDR2 were assigned from the germline V gene as SQVTM and ANQGSEA. The V and J ends are trimmed by 4 bases and 0 bases, leaving 13 bases between them. The CDR3 runs 15 amino acids, cysteine and phenylalanine included. The DNA shown is the 45-base CDR3, in frame from base 1. General findings and caveats noted by the study authors: Expanding Tregs with activated donor B cells appeared to identify the most biologically relevant and donor-specific TCRbeta repertoire. In tolerant patients, the expansion of donor-specific Tregs was greater than global Treg expansion, suggesting that the expansion was antigen-driven rather than nonspecific. Because only a small number of patients were included, the study had limitations, and the results will need to be validated in larger populations as well as under other immunosuppression protocols. Although technical replication error seemed to be minimal, the question of biological reproducibility was not addressed directly. For some patients the PCR primers changed over time, which made it impossible to compare the samples from those patients at the nucleotide level.

The rearrangement combines TRBV29-1 with TRBJ2-1; TRBD1 could be the D gene, as 6 bases match. The origin of this receptor is a human donor who received a combined kidney and bone marrow transplant. Sequencing used CD4+ T cells from blood, obtained before the transplant. The CDR3 is CSVGTAKSSYNEQFF. The bases read TGCAGCGTTGGGACAGCAAAGAGCTCCTACAATGAGCAGTTCTTC.